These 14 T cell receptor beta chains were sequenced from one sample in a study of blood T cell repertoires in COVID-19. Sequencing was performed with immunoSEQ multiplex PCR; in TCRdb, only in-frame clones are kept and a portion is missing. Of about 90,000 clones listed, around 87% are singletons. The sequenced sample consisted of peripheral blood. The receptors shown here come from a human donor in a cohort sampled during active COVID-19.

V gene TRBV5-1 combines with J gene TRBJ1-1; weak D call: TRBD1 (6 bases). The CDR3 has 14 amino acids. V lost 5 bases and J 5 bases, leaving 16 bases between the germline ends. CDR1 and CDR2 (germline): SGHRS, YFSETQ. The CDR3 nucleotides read TGCGCCAGCAGAACCGGGACAAGTGGGACTGAAGCTTTCTTT. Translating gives CASRTGTSGTEAFF.

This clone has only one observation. This chain's CDR3 is CASSSTPAGGPGFYEQYF. Written as DNA, the CDR3 is TGCGCCAGCAGCTCCACTCCCGCGGGGGGGCCGGGTTTCTACGAGCAGTACTTC. The genes are TRBV5-1 and TRBJ2-7; the match to TRBD2 covers 9 bases. Germline CDR1 and CDR2: SGHRS and YFSETQ. The CDR3 runs to 18 residues. The V and J ends lost 3 bases and 3 bases, in that order; junction bases with no gene match: 16. The whole variable domain, remainder taken from reference TRBV5-1 and TRBJ2-7, is KAGVTQTPRYLIKTRGQQVTLSCSPISGHRSVSWYQQTPGQGLQFLFEYFSETQRNKGNFPGRFSGRQFSNSRSEMNVSTLELGDSALYLCASSSTPAGGPGFYEQYFGPGTRLTVT.

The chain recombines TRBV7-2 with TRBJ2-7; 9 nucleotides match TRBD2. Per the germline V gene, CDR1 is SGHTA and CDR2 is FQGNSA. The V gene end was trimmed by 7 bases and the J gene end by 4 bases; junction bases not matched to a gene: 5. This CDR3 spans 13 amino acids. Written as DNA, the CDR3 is TGTGCCAGCACCCAGGGACTAGCTTACGAGCAGTACTTC. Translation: CASTQGLAYEQYF.

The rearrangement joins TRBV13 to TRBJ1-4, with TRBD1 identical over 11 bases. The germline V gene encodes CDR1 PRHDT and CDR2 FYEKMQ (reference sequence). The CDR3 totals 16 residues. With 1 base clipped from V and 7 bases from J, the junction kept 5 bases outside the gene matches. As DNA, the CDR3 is TGTGCCAGCAGCTTAGAAGGACAGGGGGCTGGTGAAAAACTGTTTTTT. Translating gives CASSLEGQGAGEKLFF.

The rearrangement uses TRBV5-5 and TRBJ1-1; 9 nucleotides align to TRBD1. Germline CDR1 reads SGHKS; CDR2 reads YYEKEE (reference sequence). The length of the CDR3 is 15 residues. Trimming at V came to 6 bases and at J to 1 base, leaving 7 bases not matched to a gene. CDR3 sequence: CASNRPGQGNTEAFF. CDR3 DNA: TGTGCCAGCAACCGACCGGGACAGGGGAACACTGAAGCTTTCTTT.

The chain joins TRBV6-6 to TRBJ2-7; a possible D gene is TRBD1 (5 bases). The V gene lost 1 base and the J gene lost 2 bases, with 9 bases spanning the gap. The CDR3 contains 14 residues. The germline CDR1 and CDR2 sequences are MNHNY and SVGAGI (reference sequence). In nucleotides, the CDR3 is TGTGCCAGCAGTTACTTTGACAGTACCTACGAGCAGTACTTC. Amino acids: CASSYFDSTYEQYF.

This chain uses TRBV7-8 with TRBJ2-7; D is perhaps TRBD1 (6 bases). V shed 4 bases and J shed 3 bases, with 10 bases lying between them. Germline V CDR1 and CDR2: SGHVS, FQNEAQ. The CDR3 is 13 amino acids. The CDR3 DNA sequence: TGTGCCAGCAGCTGGGCAGGGGACTACGAGCAGTACTTC. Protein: CASSWAGDYEQYF.

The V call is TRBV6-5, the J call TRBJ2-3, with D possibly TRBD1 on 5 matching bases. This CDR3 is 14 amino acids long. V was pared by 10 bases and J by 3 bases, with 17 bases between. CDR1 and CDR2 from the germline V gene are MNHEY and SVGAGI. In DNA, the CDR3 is TGTGCCATCACGGACAACCCTCGAACAGATACGCAGTATTTT. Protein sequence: CAITDNPRTDTQYF.

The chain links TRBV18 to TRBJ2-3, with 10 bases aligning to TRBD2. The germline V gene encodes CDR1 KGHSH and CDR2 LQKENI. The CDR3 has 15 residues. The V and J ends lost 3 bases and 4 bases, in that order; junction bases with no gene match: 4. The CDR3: CASSPTSGDADTQYF. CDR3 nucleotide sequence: TGTGCCAGCTCACCCACTAGCGGGGACGCAGATACGCAGTATTTT.

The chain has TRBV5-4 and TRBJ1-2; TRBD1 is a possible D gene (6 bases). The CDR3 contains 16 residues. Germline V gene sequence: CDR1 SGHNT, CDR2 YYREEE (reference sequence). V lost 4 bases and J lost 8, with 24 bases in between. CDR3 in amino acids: CASSLLNSQGLFGYTF. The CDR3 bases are TGTGCCAGCAGCCTACTTAACTCACAGGGCCTTTTCGGCTACACCTTC.

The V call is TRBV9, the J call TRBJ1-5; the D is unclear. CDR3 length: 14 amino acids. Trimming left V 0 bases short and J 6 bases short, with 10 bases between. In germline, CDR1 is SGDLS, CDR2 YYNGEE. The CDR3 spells CASSVVEPGQPQHF. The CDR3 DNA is TGTGCCAGCAGCGTAGTGGAGCCGGGTCAGCCCCAGCATTTT.

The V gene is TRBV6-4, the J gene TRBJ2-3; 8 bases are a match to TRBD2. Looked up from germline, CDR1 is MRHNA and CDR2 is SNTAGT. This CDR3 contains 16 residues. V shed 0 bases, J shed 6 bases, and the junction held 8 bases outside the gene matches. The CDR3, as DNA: TGTGCCAGCAGTGACTCCCGACGGGGGGGCAGGGATACGCAGTATTTT. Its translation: CASSDSRRGGRDTQYF.

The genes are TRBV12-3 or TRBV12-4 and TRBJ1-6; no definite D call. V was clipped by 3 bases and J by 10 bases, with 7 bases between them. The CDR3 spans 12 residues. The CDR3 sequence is CASSFQLSPLHF. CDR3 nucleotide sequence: TGTGCCAGCAGTTTCCAGTTGTCACCCCTCCACTTT.

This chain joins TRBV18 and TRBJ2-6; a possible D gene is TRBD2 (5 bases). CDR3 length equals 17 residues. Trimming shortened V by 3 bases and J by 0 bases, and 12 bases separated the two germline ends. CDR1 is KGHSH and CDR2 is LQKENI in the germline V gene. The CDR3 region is CASSPGLPSSGANVLTF. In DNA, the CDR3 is TGTGCCAGCTCACCTGGACTCCCGAGCTCTGGGGCCAACGTCCTGACTTTC.